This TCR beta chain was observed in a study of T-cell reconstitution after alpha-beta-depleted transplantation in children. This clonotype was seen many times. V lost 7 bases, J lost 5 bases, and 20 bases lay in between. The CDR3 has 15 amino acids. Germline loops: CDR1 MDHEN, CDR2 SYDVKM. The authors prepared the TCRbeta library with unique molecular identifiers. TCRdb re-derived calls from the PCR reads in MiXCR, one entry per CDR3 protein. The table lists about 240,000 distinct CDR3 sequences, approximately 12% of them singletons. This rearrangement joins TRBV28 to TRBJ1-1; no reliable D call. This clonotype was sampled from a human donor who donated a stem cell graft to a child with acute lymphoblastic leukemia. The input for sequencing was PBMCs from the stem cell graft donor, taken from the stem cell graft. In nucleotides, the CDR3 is TGTGCCAGCATCCCGCTCATGGGCTTCCTAACTGAAGCTTTCTTT. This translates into CASIPLMGFLTEAFF.